A selection of T cell receptor beta chains follows, all from one sample in a study of identifying expanded T cells in peripheral blood. Profiled with immunoSEQ multiplex PCR; TCRdb holds only in-frame clones, not every one. This table has about 120,000 clones, roughly 84% appearing once. Sequenced input: blood. The receptor source for this set is a person between 18 and 75 years old in good health. Both conserved end residues are part of each CDR3. A D gene is named only where the DNA matches it firmly. Size is omitted from some rows. Given values are once, few, many or a class for expanded clones.

cdr3_nt cdr3_aa j_call v_call d_call clone_size cdr3_length
TGTGCCAGCAGCTTGTGGGGGAACACTGAAGCTTTCTTT CASSLWGNTEAFF TRBJ1-1 TRBV5-5 - - 13
TGTGCCAGCAGTGAATATTTTGGGATAAACACTGAAGCTTTCTTT CASSEYFGINTEAFF TRBJ1-1 TRBV25-1 - once 15
TGTGCCAGCACAAGGGCAGATACGCAGTATTTT CASTRADTQYF TRBJ2-3 TRBV5-4 - - 11
TGTGCCAGCAGCCAAGATCCAGTCAATGAGCAGTTCTTC CASSQDPVNEQFF TRBJ2-1 TRBV4-2 - - 13
TGTGCCAGCAGGTTAGGACAGGGGTGGGAGGCTTTCTTT CASRLGQGWEAFF TRBJ1-1 TRBV27 TRBD1 - 13
TGTGCCACCAGCAGAGCTATACAGGTAGTGAGAGTGAGCCGCACGGAGACCCAGTACTTC CATSRAIQVVRVSRTETQYF TRBJ2-5 TRBV15 - once 20
TGTGCCAGCAGCTTAGTGGAGGCCTCAACGCAAGAGACCCAGTACTTC CASSLVEASTQETQYF TRBJ2-5 TRBV11-3 - - 16
TGTGCCAGCAGGGGACAGACTAGCGGTAGGAACGAGCAGTACTTC CASRGQTSGRNEQYF TRBJ2-7 TRBV6-5 TRBD2 - 15
TGTGCCAGCAGCCCGAGCATTGGGGAGACCCAGTACTTC CASSPSIGETQYF TRBJ2-5 TRBV7-6 - - 13
TGTGCCACCAGCAGAGACGTTTGGCAGGGGGCCTACGAGCAGTACTTC CATSRDVWQGAYEQYF TRBJ2-7 TRBV15 TRBD1 - 16
TGTGCCAGCAGAGAAAGTGACGGCGGCGATGAAGCTTTCTTT CASRESDGGDEAFF TRBJ1-1 TRBV2 - - 14
TGTGCCAGCATGAGGACAGGGGGCTACGAGCAGTACTTC CASMRTGGYEQYF TRBJ2-7 TRBV6-1 TRBD1 - 13
TGTGCCAGCAGGACGGACAGTTTAAACACTGAAGCTTTCTTT CASRTDSLNTEAFF TRBJ1-1 TRBV2 - - 14
TGTGCCAGCTCACAGGGACAGGGAACTGGAAACACCATATATTTT CASSQGQGTGNTIYF TRBJ1-3 TRBV18 TRBD1 - 15
TGTGCCAGCAGCGTAGGTCAGGGGGCTAATTCACCCCTCCACTTT CASSVGQGANSPLHF TRBJ1-6 TRBV9 TRBD1 - 15
TGCAGCGTTGAAAAGGGAATCGCAGATACGCAGTATTTT CSVEKGIADTQYF TRBJ2-3 TRBV29-1 - - 13
TGTGCCAGCAGTGAGGCGGGGGGCGGAAACACCATATATTTT CASSEAGGGNTIYF TRBJ1-3 TRBV6-1 - - 14
TGCAGCGCCGGACAGTTAGACGAGCAGTACTTC CSAGQLDEQYF TRBJ2-7 TRBV29-1 - - 11
TGCGCCAGCAGCCAAGATTTAGGGGCGCAGGGCTACACCTTC CASSQDLGAQGYTF TRBJ1-2 TRBV4-1 - once 14
TGCGCCAGCAGCCAAGAACGACAGGGGTCCTACGAGCAGTACTTC CASSQERQGSYEQYF TRBJ2-7 TRBV4-1 TRBD1 - 15
TGTGCCACCAGCAGAGCCTCGACAGAGAACACTGAAGCTTTCTTT CATSRASTENTEAFF TRBJ1-1 TRBV15 - - 15
TGTGCCAGCAGCCTCGCGGGGGGGGAGACCCAGTACTTC CASSLAGGETQYF TRBJ2-5 TRBV6-4 TRBD2 - 13
TGTGCCAGCAGTGGGCGGGTATTTCGTCAGCCCCAGCATTTT CASSGRVFRQPQHF TRBJ1-5 TRBV6-4 - - 14
TGTGCCAGCAGCCCCAATCAGGGCTGGCAGCCCCAGCATTTT CASSPNQGWQPQHF TRBJ1-5 TRBV7-6 - - 14
TGTGCCATCAGTGAGAGGGGACAGGGGGAGATCCAGCTTGTTCAAGAGACCCAGTACTTC CAISERGQGEIQLVQETQYF TRBJ2-5 TRBV10-3 TRBD1 - 20
TGCGCCAGCAGCCAAGAAACACCTGATCATGGCTACACCTTC CASSQETPDHGYTF TRBJ1-2 TRBV4-3 - - 14
TGTGCCAGCAGCCAGTGGTTGAGCAGGGGAGCAGATACGCAGTATTTT CASSQWLSRGADTQYF TRBJ2-3 TRBV14 - - 16
TGTGCCAGCAGTCCGGGGCAATCCTACGAGCAGTACTTC CASSPGQSYEQYF TRBJ2-7 TRBV2 - - 13
TGTGCCATCAGTACCGGGACGAACACTGAAGCTTTCTTT CAISTGTNTEAFF TRBJ1-1 TRBV10-3 - - 13
TGCAGCGTTGAAGGGGATTTGATCGGAAACACCATATATTTT CSVEGDLIGNTIYF TRBJ1-3 TRBV29-1 - - 14
TGCGCCAGCAGTGAGTCGGCAGGGGTAGGTGGTTCACCCCTCCACTTT CASSESAGVGGSPLHF TRBJ1-6 TRBV10-1 - - 16
TGCGCCAGCAGCCAAGATTTTGTTTCACCCCTCCACTTT CASSQDFVSPLHF TRBJ1-6 TRBV4-1 - - 13
TGTGCCAGCAGCTTATCGTCGGACAGGGCCCATGGCTACACCTTC CASSLSSDRAHGYTF TRBJ1-2 TRBV7-2 TRBD1 - 15
TGTGCCAGCAGCCCAGAAGCCCACTCTGATACGCAGTATTTT CASSPEAHSDTQYF TRBJ2-3 TRBV7-9 - - 14
TGTGCCAGCACCTTTAGGGGGGGGGAGAACACTGAAGCTTTCTTT CASTFRGGENTEAFF TRBJ1-1 TRBV11-2 - - 15
TGTGCCAGCAGCTTATTGCCCAGGGGTGTTGCTAACTATGGCTACACCTTC CASSLLPRGVANYGYTF TRBJ1-2 TRBV7-3 - - 17
TGTGCCAGCAGCTCTACAGGGGGTTGGGGCTACGAGCAGTACTTC CASSSTGGWGYEQYF TRBJ2-7 TRBV13 TRBD1 once 15